The 3 T cell receptor beta chains below were found in one sample sequenced in a study of blood T cells in healthy people across ages. The use of a sample-barcoded 5' primer and a J-beta primer mix characterized a second PCR of about 6 to 12 cycles. In TCRdb, the 5' RACE reads were re-called with MiXCR into one record per CDR3 protein. The sample has some 1.4 million distinct CDR3 sequences; around two fifths are singletons. Sequenced: blood. These TCRs come from a woman aged 18-30 years in good health.

The chain carries TRBV3-1 and TRBJ1-4; TRBD1 matches 9 bases. The J segment lost 3 bases and the V segment lost 3 bases, leaving 5 bases of the junction unmatched. CDR3 length equals 16 residues. From germline, CDR1 is LGHDT and CDR2 YNNKEL (reference sequence). CDR3 loop: CASSQGQGRSNEKLFF. As DNA, the CDR3 is TGTGCCAGCAGCCAGGGACAGGGACGATCTAATGAAAAACTGTTTTTT. Variable domain in full (rest from reference TRBV3-1 and TRBJ1-4): DTAVSQTPKYLVTQMGNDKSIKCEQNLGHDTMYWYKQDSKKFLKIMFSYNNKELIINETVPNRFSPKSPDKAHLNLHINSLELGDSAVYFCASSQGQGRSNEKLFFGSGTQLSVL.

In its sample, this clonotype was seen a few times. This rearrangement joins TRBV7-2 to TRBJ1-1, with D tentatively TRBD1 (6 bases). CDR3 length: 14 amino acids. V was shortened by 5 bases and J by 1 base, with 11 bases between the two germline ends. The germline V gene has CDR1 SGHTA and CDR2 FQGNSA. The DNA for the CDR3 is TGTGCCAGCAGCGGGGGGCGAAAGAACACTGAAGCTTTCTTT. Its translation: CASSGGRKNTEAFF.

This clonotype was seen a handful of times. This rearrangement joins TRBV12-3 or TRBV12-4 to TRBJ1-1; possibly TRBD1 for D (6 bases). The germline V and J ends were trimmed by 7 bases and 7 bases, with 22 bases remaining between them. The CDR3 is made up of 15 amino acids. CDR3 residues: CASTLGGSGDREAFF. DNA of the CDR3: TGTGCCAGCACCCTGGGGGGTTCAGGGGACCGTGAAGCTTTCTTT.